Shown below are 27 T cell receptor beta chains from a single sample sequenced in a study of blood T cell repertoires in COVID-19. Repertoires were generated with immunoSEQ multiplex PCR, while TCRdb's copy carries only in-frame clones and drops some. The sample lists some 160,000 clones; 70% to 90% were seen once. The sequencing sample was made of peripheral blood. The source of these receptors is a man aged 60 to 75 with acute or convalescent COVID-19.

This clone was counted between two and nine times. This sample includes further DNA sequences coding for the same CDR3. The V gene is TRBV11-2, the J gene TRBJ1-1, with TRBD1 as a possible D gene (6 bases). The CDR3 is made up of 13 amino acids. The V gene's germline CDR1 is SGHAT and CDR2 FQNNGV. V was trimmed by 3 bases and J by 1 base, leaving 6 bases between them. CDR3 nucleotides: TGTGCCAGCAGCTTGGGGGCGAACACTGAAGCTTTCTTT. Protein: CASSLGANTEAFF. Filled out from reference TRBV11-2 and TRBJ1-1, the complete variable domain reads EAGVAQSPRYKIIEKRQSVAFWCNPISGHATLYWYQQILGQGPKLLIQFQNNGVVDDSQLPKDRFSAERLKGVDSTLKIQPAKLEDSAVYLCASSLGANTEAFFGQGTRLTVV.

V and J are TRBV6-1 and TRBJ1-2; 9 positions agree with TRBD1. V shed 1 base and J 4 bases; nucleotides not matched to a gene: 13. CDR1 MNHNS and CDR2 SASEGT come from the germline V gene. The length of the CDR3 is 18 residues. The CDR3 region has the DNA TGTGCCAGCAGTGAAGGTCTCTCTAACTGGGACAGGGTCTATGGCTACACCTTC. It yields the protein CASSEGLSNWDRVYGYTF.

This CDR3 is CATSDPRDSDGYTF. The CDR3 bases are TGTGCCACCAGTGACCCACGGGACAGCGATGGCTACACCTTC. The chain couples TRBV24-1 to TRBJ1-2, with TRBD1 matching over 7 bases. The CDR3 is made up of 14 amino acids. CDR1 is KGHDR and CDR2 is SFDVKD in the germline V gene. The ends lost 4 bases at V and 6 bases at J; junction bases unmatched: 7.

The J gene is TRBJ1-6, the V gene TRBV19; 8 nucleotides align to TRBD1. This CDR3 has 16 amino acids. V lost 5 bases to trimming and J lost 10 bases; unmatched junction nucleotides: 13. Germline V gene lookup returns CDR1 LNHDA and CDR2 SQIVND (reference sequence). The CDR3 here is CASSPGDRGRQSPLHF. CDR3 DNA: TGTGCCAGTAGTCCAGGCGACAGGGGACGTCAGTCACCCCTCCACTTT.

The chain joins TRBV7-2 to TRBJ1-2; D is perhaps TRBD1 (6 bases). Germline-derived CDR1 and CDR2 are SGHTA and FQGNSA. The CDR3 covers 16 residues. Trimming removed 5 bases from V and 5 bases from J, with 21 bases in between. In DNA form, the CDR3 reads TGTGCCAGCAGCCCGCAACCAGGGGCCCAGGGTTATGGCTACACCTTC. Encoded protein: CASSPQPGAQGYGYTF. The whole variable domain, remainder taken from reference TRBV7-2 and TRBJ1-2, is GAGVSQSPSNKVTEKGKDVELRCDPISGHTALYWYRQSLGQGLEFLIYFQGNSAPDKSGLPSDRFSAERTGGSVSTLTIQRTQQEDSAVYLCASSPQPGAQGYGYTFGSGTRLTVV.

The J gene is TRBJ1-5, the V gene TRBV30; D unresolved. Trimming removed 0 bases at V and 5 bases at J, with 8 bases between. The germline V gene has CDR1 GTSNPN and CDR2 SVGIG (reference sequence). The CDR3 has 13 amino acids. CDR3 bases: TGTGCCTGGAGTGTACGACTATATCAGCCCCAGCATTTT. Protein product: CAWSVRLYQPQHF. The full variable domain, in which reference TRBV30 and TRBJ1-5 provide the parts outside the CDR3, is SQTIHQWPATLVQPVGSPLSLECTVEGTSNPNLYWYRQAAGRGLQLLFYSVGIGQISSEVPQNLSASRPQDRQFILSSKKLLLSDSGFYLCAWSVRLYQPQHFGDGTRLSIL.

The chain couples TRBV4-1 to TRBJ1-1; a possible D gene is TRBD1 (5 bases). Germline values: CDR1 MGHRA, CDR2 YSYEKL. The CDR3 is 15 residues long. The V end lost 1 base, the J end lost 4 bases, and 13 bases lay between the germline ends. The CDR3 is CASSQARTDTTEAFF. Written as DNA, the CDR3 is TGCGCCAGCAGCCAAGCGAGGACGGACACCACTGAAGCTTTCTTT.

This chain joins TRBV6-5 and TRBJ1-6; D is undetermined. Per the germline V gene, CDR1 is MNHEY and CDR2 is SVGAGI. This CDR3 has 12 residues. With 6 bases removed from V and 10 bases from J, the gap between germline ends came to 10 bases. CDR3 protein: CASRSTVSPLHF. CDR3 sequence (DNA): TGTGCCAGCAGAAGCACGGTCTCACCCCTCCACTTT.

The chain recombines TRBV5-4 with TRBJ1-2, with D possibly matching TRBD1 (5 bases). The CDR3 spans 15 residues. Germline lookup yields CDR1 SGHNT and CDR2 YYREEE (reference sequence). The V gene lost 4 bases and the J gene lost 1 base, with 14 bases spanning the gap. The CDR3 sequence is CASSPRGGVNYGYTF. The DNA of the CDR3 is TGTGCCAGCAGCCCAAGAGGAGGGGTTAACTATGGCTACACCTTC.

The rearrangement uses TRBV4-1 and TRBJ1-5, with D perhaps TRBD1 (5 bases). Germline V gives CDR1 MGHRA, CDR2 YSYEKL. CDR3 length equals 15 residues. V was clipped by 4 bases and J by 7 bases, with 17 bases between them. DNA for the CDR3: TGCGCCAGCAGCCGTGGGGCGGGGATCGACCAGCCCCAGCATTTT. Its translation is CASSRGAGIDQPQHF.

Concerning this clone itself: Other DNA sequences within the sample encode an identical CDR3. The chain couples TRBV19 to TRBJ2-2; 16 bases match TRBD2. The ends lost 3 bases at V and 6 bases at J; junction bases unmatched: 4. Germline CDR1 reads LNHDA; CDR2 reads SQIVND (reference sequence). The CDR3 is made up of 17 amino acids. CDR3 amino acids: CASSMRGLAGGPGELFF. The CDR3 DNA reads as TGTGCCAGTAGTATGAGGGGACTAGCGGGGGGGCCCGGGGAGCTGTTTTTT.

The J gene is TRBJ1-5, the V gene TRBV11-1; 9 positions match TRBD1. Germline lookup yields CDR1 SGHAT and CDR2 FQDESV (reference sequence). The CDR3 totals 14 residues. Trimming removed 5 bases from V and 6 bases from J; junction bases left unmatched: 5. CDR3 region: CASSASTGGQPQHF. The DNA of the CDR3 is TGTGCCAGCAGCGCATCGACAGGGGGTCAGCCCCAGCATTTT.

The rearrangement joins TRBV5-1 to TRBJ2-2; 9 nucleotides match TRBD2. The ends lost 3 bases at V and 3 bases at J; junction bases unmatched: 6. The germline V gene encodes CDR1 SGHRS and CDR2 YFSETQ. The CDR3 extends over 16 amino acids. This chain's CDR3 is CASSSWTSVDTGELFF. The CDR3 bases are TGCGCCAGCAGCTCCTGGACTAGCGTCGACACCGGGGAGCTGTTTTTT.

This clone was recorded only once. In DNA, the CDR3 is TGTGCCACCAGTACAGGGACCGGGGAGCTGTTTTTT. Translation gives CATSTGTGELFF. The chain links TRBV24-1 to TRBJ2-2; the D gene is possibly TRBD1 (6 bases). Germline V gene sequence: CDR1 KGHDR, CDR2 SFDVKD. CDR3 length equals 12 residues. Between the trimmed V and J ends, which lost 6 bases and 5 bases, there was a span of 6 bases.

The chain carries TRBV20-1 and TRBJ1-1; a possible D gene is TRBD1 (5 bases). CDR3 length equals 11 residues. Germline-derived CDR1 and CDR2 are DFQATT and SNEGSKA (reference sequence). This chain's CDR3 is CRAGGGTEAFF. The CDR3 bases are TGCAGGGCCGGGGGGGGCACTGAAGCTTTCTTT.

This sequence joins TRBV3-1 (or the pseudogene TRBV3-2) and TRBJ1-5; D is unresolved. V lost 3 bases and J 5 bases, leaving 8 bases between the germline ends. The CDR3 is made up of 13 amino acids. Germline loops: CDR1 LGHDT, CDR2 YNNKEL (reference sequence). The CDR3, as DNA: TGTGCCAGCAGCCAGAAGCCCGATCAGCCCCAGCATTTT. It translates to CASSQKPDQPQHF.

The chain carries TRBV21-1 and TRBJ2-5; TRBD2 is the table's D call, not checked against the DNA. TRBV21-1 counts as a pseudogene. CDR3 size: 14 residues. The CDR3 sequence: CASPIAGGEETQYF. The CDR3 DNA reads TGTGCCAGCCCTATAGCGGGGGGAGAAGAGACCCAGTACTTC.

This sequence joins TRBV6-6 and TRBJ1-1, with 9 bases that match TRBD1. The CDR3 runs to 14 residues. Germline V gives CDR1 MNHNY, CDR2 SVGAGI (reference sequence). V was pared by 5 bases and J by 7 bases, with 8 bases of the junction left unmatched. CDR3 DNA: TGTGCCAGCAGTCACCGGACAGGGGTTGGTGAAGCTTTCTTT. This translates into CASSHRTGVGEAFF.

V is TRBV6-6 and J is TRBJ2-7; tentatively, D is TRBD2 (7 bases). Germline V gene lookup returns CDR1 MNHNY and CDR2 SVGAGI (reference sequence). V dropped 7 bases and J dropped 3 bases, with 16 bases sitting between them. This CDR3 comprises 14 residues. CDR3 region: CASNDPGGLYEQYF. The CDR3 DNA reads TGTGCCAGCAACGATCCCGGGGGGCTCTACGAGCAGTACTTC.

The V and J genes are TRBV19 and TRBJ1-1; D is unresolved. CDR3 size: 15 residues. Germline V gene lookup returns CDR1 LNHDA and CDR2 SQIVND (reference sequence). The germline V and J ends were trimmed by 3 bases and 1 base, with 12 bases remaining between them. CDR3 in amino acids: CASSIERAGNTEAFF. CDR3 sequence (DNA): TGTGCCAGTAGTATTGAGAGGGCCGGGAACACTGAAGCTTTCTTT.

V and J are TRBV29-1 and TRBJ1-3; D gene unclear. Per germline, CDR1 SQVTM and CDR2 ANQGSEA. CDR3 length: 13 residues. Trimming removed 4 bases at V and 5 bases at J, with 12 bases between. The CDR3 reads CSVAVQERNTIYF. CDR3 DNA sequence: TGCAGCGTTGCCGTACAAGAAAGAAACACCATATATTTT.

This clone came up a few times. DNA for the CDR3: TGCGCCAGCAGCTTGTCCCCGGGACACCCACTTGGCTACACCTTC. The encoded protein is CASSLSPGHPLGYTF. The rearrangement joins TRBV5-1 to TRBJ1-2; a possible D gene is TRBD1 (6 bases). This CDR3 comprises 15 residues. Trimming stripped 1 base from V and 7 bases from J, with 17 bases between. Germline V lookup: CDR1 SGHRS, CDR2 YFSETQ.

This chain links TRBV7-8 with TRBJ1-1; TRBD1 matches 7 bases. The V segment lost 5 bases and the J segment 3 bases; nucleotides outside the gene matches: 15. The CDR3 has 17 amino acids. Germline-derived CDR1 and CDR2 are SGHVS and FQNEAQ. CDR3 coding DNA: TGTGCCAGCAGCATTCGACAGGGAAGTTATGAGGACACTGAAGCTTTCTTT. This encodes CASSIRQGSYEDTEAFF.

The V gene is TRBV5-1, the J gene TRBJ2-7; 9 bases align to TRBD1. From germline, CDR1 is SGHRS and CDR2 YFSETQ. The CDR3 length is 17 residues. V lost 0 bases and J lost 4; bases outside the gene matches: 11. CDR3 protein: CASSLATGTGYVYEQYF. CDR3 in DNA: TGCGCCAGCAGCTTGGCCACAGGGACAGGGTATGTGTACGAGCAGTACTTC.

This rearrangement joins TRBV5-4 to TRBJ1-3; tentatively, D is TRBD1 (5 bases). The V end lost 3 bases, the J end lost 0 bases, and 19 bases lay between the germline ends. Germline V gene sequence: CDR1 SGHNT, CDR2 YYREEE (reference sequence). This CDR3 region has 18 residues. This chain's CDR3 is CASSWGGIRRPSGNTIYF. CDR3 sequence (DNA): TGTGCCAGCAGCTGGGGGGGGATACGGCGCCCCTCTGGAAACACCATATATTTT.

V gene TRBV5-1 combines with J gene TRBJ2-1; 9 bases agree with TRBD2. CDR3 length: 16 residues. Germline V gene sequence: CDR1 SGHRS, CDR2 YFSETQ. The V and J ends lost 1 base and 0 bases, in that order; junction bases with no gene match: 2. The DNA for the CDR3 is TGCGCCAGCAGCTTGACGACTAGCGGCTCCTACAATGAGCAGTTCTTC. It specifies CASSLTTSGSYNEQFF.

The chain carries TRBV6-5 and TRBJ1-2, with D possibly matching TRBD1 (5 bases). CDR1 and CDR2 from the germline V gene are MNHEY and SVGAGI. This CDR3 spans 14 amino acids. Trimming stripped 6 bases from V and 0 bases from J, with 11 bases between. In nucleotides, the CDR3 is TGTGCCAGCAGGGGGCAGTCGGCTAACTATGGCTACACCTTC. Translating gives CASRGQSANYGYTF.